The 22 T cell receptor beta chains below were found in one sample sequenced in a study of Ad26.COV2.S vaccination and SARS-CoV-2 variants. TCRdb's table, derived via immunoSEQ multiplex PCR, lists solely in-frame clones and lacks some. The sample lists 200,000 to 300,000 clones, roughly 90% occurring once. The treatment: around 19 received Ad26.COV2.S at low or high dose, single or two shots; several received placebo; per-sample allocation not given. After the first vaccine or placebo injection, samples were drawn on day 63. This specimen was peripheral blood, taken in a trial of Ad26.COV2.S vaccine versus placebo. The receptors shown here come from a person aged 18-65 years who received the Ad26.COV2.S COVID-19 vaccine or a placebo.

The gene calls are TRBV10-3 and TRBJ2-3; no clear D gene. V lost 0 bases and J 4 bases, leaving 8 bases between the germline ends. Per germline, CDR1 ENHRY and CDR2 SYGVKD. The CDR3 extends over 14 amino acids. CDR3 sequence (DNA): TGTGCCATCAGTGAGTCGAGGTCCCCAGATACGCAGTATTTT. This codes for CAISESRSPDTQYF.

V usage is TRBV5-4 and J usage is TRBJ2-2, with 8 bases that match TRBD2. After removal of 4 bases from V and 0 bases from J, the junction contained 5 bases not matched to a gene. The CDR3 extends over 16 amino acids. The germline gives CDR1 SGHNT, CDR2 YYREEE (reference sequence). CDR3 nucleotides: TGTGCCAGCAGCCCGGGAGGGACGGCGAACACCGGGGAGCTGTTTTTT. Amino acid sequence: CASSPGGTANTGELFF.

The chain has TRBV5-1 and TRBJ2-7; the match to TRBD1 covers 7 bases. This CDR3 spans 13 amino acids. Per the germline V gene, CDR1 is SGHRS and CDR2 is YFSETQ. Trimming at V came to 0 bases and at J to 3 bases, leaving 0 bases not matched to a gene. CDR3: CASSLGTGYEQYF. Written as DNA, the CDR3 is TGCGCCAGCAGCTTGGGGACAGGCTACGAGCAGTACTTC.

V gene TRBV4-2 combines with J gene TRBJ1-4; weak D call: TRBD1 (5 bases). V was trimmed by 4 bases and J by 8 bases, leaving 20 bases between them. There are 16 residues in the CDR3. Germline V gene data show CDR1 as LGHNA and CDR2 as YNFKEQ. This chain's CDR3 is CASSRTGTGPREKLFF. The CDR3 DNA sequence: TGTGCCAGCAGCCGCACGGGGACGGGACCTAGGGAAAAACTGTTTTTT.

The chain is built from TRBV7-9 and TRBJ2-1; 8 bases fit TRBD1. J was trimmed by 4 bases and V by 5 bases; bases with no gene match: 10. This CDR3 is 16 amino acids long. CDR1 is SEHNR, CDR2 FQNEAQ, per germline (reference sequence). This chain's CDR3 is CASSQGALLVYNEQFF. In DNA, the CDR3 is TGTGCCAGCAGCCAGGGGGCTCTACTGGTGTACAATGAGCAGTTCTTC.

V usage is TRBV28 and J usage is TRBJ1-5; D unresolved. Trimming cost V 3 bases and J 1 base, with 10 bases left between them. The CDR3 is made up of 15 amino acids. Germline V CDR1 and CDR2: MDHEN, SYDVKM. The DNA for the CDR3 is TGTGCCAGCAGTTTTTGGCAGAGCAGCAATCAGCCCCAGCATTTT. It specifies CASSFWQSSNQPQHF.

This chain uses TRBV28 with TRBJ1-2; 8 bases match TRBD1. Trimming removed 4 bases from V and 4 bases from J; junction bases left unmatched: 5. There are 14 residues in the CDR3. CDR1 and CDR2 from the germline V gene are MDHEN and SYDVKM. The CDR3 reads CASSSNGQGYGYTF. CDR3 nucleotides: TGTGCCAGCAGTTCAAACGGACAGGGCTATGGCTACACCTTC.

The gene calls are TRBV7-2 and TRBJ2-5, with D perhaps matching TRBD1 (5 bases). The ends were cut back, 0 bases at V and 5 bases at J, with 13 bases in the middle. There are 15 residues in the CDR3. Germline V CDR1 and CDR2: SGHTA, FQGNSA. CDR3 nucleotide sequence: TGTGCCAGCAGCTTAGCGGTTGGGAAGGGGGAGACCCAGTACTTC. Amino acid sequence: CASSLAVGKGETQYF. Complete variable domain (other parts from reference TRBV7-2 and TRBJ2-5): GAGVSQSPSNKVTEKGKDVELRCDPISGHTALYWYRQSLGQGLEFLIYFQGNSAPDKSGLPSDRFSAERTGGSVSTLTIQRTQQEDSAVYLCASSLAVGKGETQYFGPGTRLLVL.

This clone has at least ten counts. This sequence joins TRBV18 and TRBJ2-7; TRBD1 matches 9 bases. Looked up from germline, CDR1 is KGHSH and CDR2 is LQKENI. This CDR3 contains 14 residues. V lost 5 bases and J lost 1; bases outside the gene matches: 3. This CDR3 is CASSGTGSSYEQYF. The CDR3 nucleotides are TGTGCCAGCTCAGGGACAGGGTCGTCCTACGAGCAGTACTTC.

The V call is TRBV5-1, the J call TRBJ2-3; 7 bases line up with TRBD2. Germline loops: CDR1 SGHRS, CDR2 YFSETQ. The CDR3 length is 16 residues. Trimming at V came to 3 bases and at J to 4 bases, leaving 11 bases not matched to a gene. CDR3 in amino acids: CASSSGLRGGADTQYF. The DNA of the CDR3 is TGCGCCAGCAGCTCGGGACTCCGCGGGGGAGCAGATACGCAGTATTTT.

The chain combines TRBV5-4 with TRBJ2-7; D may match TRBD1 or TRBD2 (5 bases each). CDR1 and CDR2 (germline): SGHNT, YYREEE (reference sequence). Trimming took off 4 bases at V and 2 bases at J, with 13 bases between the two ends. The length of the CDR3 is 14 residues. The CDR3 coding sequence is TGTGCCAGCAGCCACCGGGACCTAACCTACGAGCAGTACTTC. This codes for CASSHRDLTYEQYF. The full variable domain, in which reference TRBV5-4 and TRBJ2-7 provide the parts outside the CDR3, is ETGVTQSPTHLIKTRGQQVTLRCSSQSGHNTVSWYQQALGQGPQFIFQYYREEENGRGNFPPRFSGLQFPNYSSELNVNALELDDSALYLCASSHRDLTYEQYFGPGTRLTVT.

V usage is TRBV10-3 and J usage is TRBJ2-3; TRBD1 agrees at 10 bases. CDR3 size: 14 residues. The germline gives CDR1 ENHRY, CDR2 SYGVKD. V gave up 6 bases and J gave up 4 bases; unmatched junction bases: 4. CDR3 sequence reads: CAIRVGTGADTQYF. The CDR3 DNA sequence: TGTGCCATCAGGGTAGGGACAGGGGCAGATACGCAGTATTTT.

The chain uses TRBV29-1 and TRBJ1-1, with D unclear. Germline lookup yields CDR1 SQVTM and CDR2 ANQGSEA. V gave up 5 bases and J gave up 5 bases, with 12 bases separating them. This CDR3 is built from 12 residues. CDR3 bases: TGCAGCGTTAATGGAGGAGGGACTGAAGCTTTCTTT. This sequence encodes CSVNGGGTEAFF. The variable domain in full, with the rest retrieved from reference TRBV29-1 and TRBJ1-1, is SAVISQKPSRDICQRGTSLTIQCQVDSQVTMMFWYRQQPGQSLTLIATANQGSEATYESGFVIDKFPISRPNLTFSTLTVSNMSPEDSSIYLCSVNGGGTEAFFGQGTRLTVV.

The J gene is TRBJ2-1, the V gene TRBV14, with D uncertain. Looked up from germline, CDR1 is SGHDN and CDR2 is FVKESK. V lost 1 base to trimming and J lost 9 bases, with 13 bases between them. CDR3 length equals 14 residues. In DNA, the CDR3 is TGTGCCAGCAGCCAAGTGATAGGGTGGGCTGAGCAGTTCTTC. Translation gives CASSQVIGWAEQFF.

This chain links TRBV15 with TRBJ2-1; D unresolved. The germline V and J ends were trimmed by 0 bases and 5 bases, with 8 bases remaining between them. There are 14 residues in the CDR3. In germline, CDR1 is LNHNV, CDR2 YYDKDF (reference sequence). CDR3 DNA sequence: TGTGCCACCAGCAGAGAGGTTGGGAACAATGAGCAGTTCTTC. This gives the protein CATSREVGNNEQFF.

The chain uses TRBV6-5 and TRBJ1-5; 8 bases align to TRBD1. The V and J ends lost 6 bases and 5 bases, in that order; junction bases with no gene match: 3. Per germline, CDR1 MNHEY and CDR2 SVGAGI. This CDR3 has 13 amino acids. CDR3 amino acids: CASRATGDQPQHF. DNA for the CDR3: TGTGCCAGCAGAGCGACAGGGGATCAGCCCCAGCATTTT.

This chain connects TRBV7-2 to TRBJ1-3; D possibly corresponds to TRBD1 (5 bases). The germline V and J ends were trimmed by 1 base and 9 bases, with 13 bases remaining between them. In germline, CDR1 is SGHTA, CDR2 FQGNSA. The CDR3 runs 14 residues. The CDR3 sequence is CASSLDQGPGTIYF. The DNA for the CDR3 is TGTGCCAGCAGCTTAGACCAGGGTCCGGGCACCATATATTTT.

The chain couples TRBV5-1 to TRBJ1-1; 10 positions agree with TRBD1. CDR1 is SGHRS, CDR2 YFSETQ, per germline. This CDR3 spans 14 amino acids. After removal of 5 bases from V and 3 bases from J, the junction contained 4 bases not matched to a gene. As DNA, the CDR3 is TGCGCCAGCAGTTACGGGACAGGGGACACTGAAGCTTTCTTT. This sequence encodes CASSYGTGDTEAFF.

The chain recombines TRBV28 with TRBJ2-7; D may be TRBD1 (6 bases). V was cut by 6 bases and J by 7 bases, with 16 bases left in between. Germline V gives CDR1 MDHEN, CDR2 SYDVKM. CDR3 length: 13 amino acids. CDR3 in amino acids: CASRGGQNREQYF. CDR3 bases: TGTGCCAGCAGGGGTGGACAGAACCGGGAGCAGTACTTC.

The gene calls are TRBV7-9 and TRBJ2-3; D uncertain. There are 13 residues in the CDR3. V was trimmed by 2 bases and J by 4 bases, leaving 7 bases between them. The germline V gene has CDR1 SEHNR and CDR2 FQNEAQ (reference sequence). DNA of the CDR3: TGTGCCAGCAGCTTAAGCTACTCAGATACGCAGTATTTT. Protein sequence: CASSLSYSDTQYF. The full variable domain, completed using reference TRBV7-9 and TRBJ2-3, is DTGVSQNPRHKITKRGQNVTFRCDPISEHNRLYWYRQTLGQGPEFLTYFQNEAQLEKSRLLSDRFSAERPKGSFSTLEIQRTEQGDSAMYLCASSLSYSDTQYFGPGTRLTVL.

About this clone: One junction end disagrees with the germline gene, perhaps due to a read error. This rearrangement joins TRBV7-7 to TRBJ2-7; TRBD1 or TRBD2 may be the D gene (7 bases each). Germline CDR1 SSHAT, CDR2 FNYEAQ (reference sequence). The CDR3 consists of 16 residues. CDR3 nucleotides: TGTGCTAGCAGCTTAAGGGGGGGGGACAGATCCTACGAGCAGTACTTC. Protein product: CASSLRGGDRSYEQYF. The full variable domain, with the rest looked up from reference TRBV7-7 and TRBJ2-7, is GAGVSQSPRYKVTKRGQDVTLRCDPISSHATLYWYQQALGQGPEFLTYFNYEAQPDKSGLPSDRFSAERPEGSISTLTIQRTEQRDSAMYRCASSLRGGDRSYEQYFGPGTRLTVT.

This chain links TRBV2 with TRBJ1-5; TRBD1 is a possible D gene (5 bases). Germline lookup yields CDR1 SNHLY and CDR2 FYNNEI. V was trimmed by 6 bases and J by 0 bases, leaving 9 bases between them. CDR3 length: 14 residues. CDR3 sequence (DNA): TGTGCCAGCAGCCTTGGGGGTAGCAATCAGCCCCAGCATTTT. It specifies CASSLGGSNQPQHF.